The entry that follows covers one T cell receptor beta chain sequence. Its antigen is still unknown. The entry originates in a study of identical twins. Germline lookup yields CDR1 MNHNY and CDR2 SVGAGI (reference sequence). CDR3 length: 12 residues. The ends were cut back, 5 bases at V and 6 bases at J, with 11 bases in the middle. TCRdb itself ran the 5' RACE reads through MiXCR, one entry per CDR3 protein. The sample holds 500,000 to 550,000 distinct CDR3 sequences, 20% to 25% seen once. General study results and limits: When twins shared out-of-frame alpha sequences, those sequences had excess low generation probability. Out-of-frame beta chain sequences displayed weaker excess sharing between twins.

These data were also filed under a second study, of T cells expressing NK-cell markers. Per that study: There were seven HCMV-seropositive donors and one seronegative donor among the eight sequenced. In 6 or 7 donors, dominant NKG2C+ clonotypes were about 1.0-7.5% of CD8+ T cells.

The rearrangement uses TRBV6-6 and TRBJ2-7; perhaps D is TRBD1 or TRBD2 (5 bases each). The sample consisted of CD4+ T cells sorted from blood. This TCR derives from a woman aged 18-30 years in good health. The CDR3 sequence is CASSQSGTEQYF. CDR3 nucleotide sequence: TGTGCCAGCAGTCAATCCGGGACCGAGCAGTACTTC.